This TCR beta chain was recovered during a study of CD8+ T cells in alopecia areata. Findings of the study overall: Expanded CD8+ clones among the top 100, as well as scalp clonality, were significantly decreased by tofacitinib.

V lost 0 bases and J lost 4; bases outside the gene matches: 15. CDR1 and CDR2 (germline): MGHRA, YSYEKL. This CDR3 has 19 amino acids. The treatment was: oral pan-JAK inhibitor, 5-10 mg twice daily. In alopecia areata patients, both lesional scalp punch biopsies and peripheral blood were collected. A remark on this clone: Its target is not known.

RNA extraction was followed by reverse transcription into cDNA, which acted as the sequencing template. TCRdb keeps only in-frame clones here, not all; method: immunoSEQ multiplex PCR. The sample comprises about 190,000 clones, 50% to 60% of which are singletons, and 0.65% to 0.7% rests with the top ten. Material: CD4+ T cells sorted from blood, obtained at week 4, from a patient treated with tofacitinib. This clonotype was obtained from a human donor with alopecia areata. This chain uses TRBV4-1 with TRBJ2-3, with 8 bases fitting TRBD1. CDR3 protein: CASSQDWRTGQVGSDTQYF. The CDR3 DNA reads as TGCGCCAGCAGCCAAGATTGGAGGACGGGACAGGTGGGATCAGATACGCAGTATTTT.